The 25 T cell receptor beta chains below all came from one sample that was sequenced in a study of T cell repertoires in cytomegalovirus infection. Which antigens these TCRs recognize remains unknown. Via MiXCR, TCRdb re-called the reads, giving one row per CDR3 protein. The data show under 450,000 distinct CDR3 sequences, about 32% seen once. Source: cultured PBMCs, taken from culture after CMV antigen stimulation. The receptors shown here come from a human donor in good health (CMV status not recorded). Some clones in this sample may be carry-over from other donors' samples.

The chain combines TRBV6-4 with TRBJ2-7, with 8 bases matching TRBD2. Unmatched junction bases numbered 1, after V lost 0 bases and J lost 6 bases. Germline CDR1 reads MRHNA; CDR2 reads SNTAGT. The CDR3 spans 13 residues. CDR3 loop: CASSDSGTSEQYF. For the CDR3, the DNA is TGTGCCAGCAGTGACTCGGGGACTAGCGAGCAGTACTTC.

This clonotype appeared a few times. The chain carries TRBV7-6 and TRBJ1-1, with 12 positions matching TRBD1. The CDR3 has 18 amino acids. CDR1 is SGHVS, CDR2 FNYEAQ, per germline. After removal of 1 base from V and 4 bases from J, the junction contained 10 bases not matched to a gene. The CDR3 protein is CASSLGGTGGGKGTEAFF. In DNA form, the CDR3 reads TGTGCCAGCAGCTTAGGGGGGACAGGGGGCGGGAAAGGCACTGAAGCTTTCTTT.

This chain joins TRBV7-2 and TRBJ1-5; D is unresolved. Germline loops: CDR1 SGHTA, CDR2 FQGNSA. Trimming took 2 bases from V and 1 from J, leaving 9 bases between them. This CDR3 region has 15 residues. CDR3 in amino acids: CASSLLVGSNQPQHF. The CDR3 DNA follows: TGTGCCAGCAGCTTATTGGTGGGAAGCAATCAGCCCCAGCATTTT.

J is TRBJ2-7 and V is TRBV20-1; D is unresolved. The V gene's germline CDR1 is DFQATT and CDR2 SNEGSKA (reference sequence). The CDR3 is made up of 14 amino acids. The V and J ends lost 4 bases and 6 bases respectively, with 19 bases between them. DNA for the CDR3: TGCAGTGCTACCCGGGTGAGTCCTGTGGCCGAGCAGTACGTC. Translation gives CSATRVSPVAEQYV.

V is TRBV6-5 and J is TRBJ2-6; D remains unclear. CDR3 length: 14 amino acids. Trimming shortened V by 7 bases and J by 4 bases, and 11 bases separated the two germline ends. Germline V lookup: CDR1 MNHEY, CDR2 SVGAGI. The CDR3 sequence is CASTGWGGANVLTF. The CDR3 region has the DNA TGTGCCAGCACCGGCTGGGGAGGGGCCAACGTCCTGACTTTC.

The chain carries TRBV7-2 and TRBJ2-5; 7 bases are a match to TRBD2. CDR1 is SGHTA and CDR2 is FQGNSA in the germline V gene. This CDR3 has 14 amino acids. V gave up 5 bases and J gave up 4 bases; unmatched junction bases: 7. The chain's CDR3 is CASSRWGGTETQYF. As DNA, the CDR3 is TGTGCCAGCAGCCGGTGGGGAGGGACAGAGACCCAGTACTTC.

The chain is built from TRBV10-1 and TRBJ1-3, with 7 positions matching TRBD1. J gave up 2 bases and V 4 bases, and 5 bases lay outside the gene matches. The CDR3 has 15 residues. CDR1 is WNHNN, CDR2 SYGVQD, per germline (reference sequence). CDR3 in amino acids: CASSAGGTAGNTIYF. CDR3 bases: TGCGCCAGCAGTGCCGGCGGGACAGCTGGAAACACCATATATTTT.

In this sample, this clonotype turned up a few times. This sequence joins TRBV6-2 or TRBV6-3 and TRBJ2-2; D possibly uses TRBD1 or TRBD2 (5 bases each). Germline lookup yields CDR1 MNHEY and CDR2 SVGEGT. V lost 7 bases and J 0 bases, leaving 15 bases between the germline ends. CDR3 size: 16 residues. CDR3 sequence reads: CASTLMGPSNTGELFF. Here the CDR3 DNA reads TGTGCCAGCACCCTCATGGGACCCTCGAACACCGGGGAGCTGTTTTTT.

The CDR3 reads CASRKVGGQRVHSYEQYV. DNA for the CDR3: TGTGCCAGCAGGAAGGTGGGTGGCCAGCGGGTACACTCCTACGAGCAGTACGTC. The chain carries TRBV6-1 and TRBJ2-7, with a tentative D call TRBD2 (6 bases). The CDR3 has 18 residues. Per germline, CDR1 MNHNS and CDR2 SASEGT. V lost 6 bases to trimming and J lost 0 bases, with 24 bases between them.

This clonotype turned up a few times. This chain connects TRBV7-2 to TRBJ2-3; no definite D call. V was cut by 1 base and J by 9 bases, with 11 bases left in between. The V gene's germline CDR1 is SGHTA and CDR2 FQGNSA. This CDR3 region has 13 residues. In DNA form, the CDR3 reads TGTGCCAGCAGCTTAGAGTCCCCGGGCACGCAGTATTTT. This translates into CASSLESPGTQYF.

The chain carries TRBV5-1 and TRBJ2-7; 8 bases map to TRBD1. V trimming: 4 bases; J trimming: 3 bases; junction bases outside the gene matches: 21. The CDR3 loop spans 19 amino acids. Germline CDR1 is SGHRS and CDR2 is YFSETQ. This CDR3 reads CASSRGLGTGGDIDYEQYF. Here the CDR3 DNA reads TGCGCCAGCAGCCGCGGACTCGGGACAGGAGGGGATATTGACTACGAGCAGTACTTC.

This rearrangement joins TRBV19 to TRBJ1-1; a weak D match, TRBD1 (5 bases). Germline lookup yields CDR1 LNHDA and CDR2 SQIVND (reference sequence). This CDR3 has 14 amino acids. With 5 bases removed from V and 5 bases from J, the gap between germline ends came to 15 bases. The CDR3 loop reads CASSATGGGTEAFF. The CDR3 DNA reads as TGTGCCAGTAGTGCTACCGGGGGGGGGACTGAAGCTTTCTTT.

The chain couples TRBV6-5 to TRBJ1-1; D is unclear. From germline, CDR1 is MNHEY and CDR2 SVGAGI. V was cut by 4 bases and J by 5 bases, with 11 bases left in between. This CDR3 region has 13 residues. DNA of the CDR3: TGTGCCAGCAGTTCGGGTTCGAGTACTGAAGCTTTCTTT. It encodes CASSSGSSTEAFF.

This clonotype was counted a few times. The chain is built from TRBV7-9 and TRBJ1-1, with a possible D match to TRBD1 (6 bases). The CDR3 is 17 residues long. Deletions cut 1 base from V and 0 bases from J, with 15 bases between. Looked up from germline, CDR1 is SEHNR and CDR2 is FQNEAQ (reference sequence). The DNA for the CDR3 is TGTGCCAGCAGCTTAGGAAACAGGGACGGGGTGAACACTGAAGCTTTCTTT. Translating gives CASSLGNRDGVNTEAFF.

This clonotype appeared many times. The V gene is TRBV7-9, the J gene TRBJ1-5; D not resolved. The CDR3 is 13 residues long. Trimming shortened V by 5 bases and J by 2 bases, and 7 bases separated the two germline ends. Germline CDR1 reads SEHNR; CDR2 reads FQNEAQ (reference sequence). The CDR3 region is CASSLYGNQPQHF. The CDR3 nucleotides are TGTGCCAGCAGCCTCTACGGCAATCAGCCCCAGCATTTT. Full variable domain (rest looked up from reference TRBV7-9 and TRBJ1-5): DTGVSQNPRHKITKRGQNVTFRCDPISEHNRLYWYRQTLGQGPEFLTYFQNEAQLEKSRLLSDRFSAERPKGSFSTLEIQRTEQGDSAMYLCASSLYGNQPQHFGDGTRLSIL.

This chain links TRBV28 with TRBJ1-2, with D possibly being TRBD1 (5 bases). CDR3 size: 13 residues. Germline values: CDR1 MDHEN, CDR2 SYDVKM. Trimming pared 8 bases from V and 4 bases from J, leaving 14 bases between. The CDR3 coding sequence is TGTGCCAGCGGTCGGGACGCCCGCTATGGCTACACCTTC. This codes for CASGRDARYGYTF.

This clonotype was observed a handful of times. V and J are TRBV20-1 and TRBJ2-1, with 7 bases lining up with TRBD2. The CDR3 totals 18 residues. V trimming: 0 bases; J trimming: 6 bases; junction bases outside the gene matches: 17. Looked up from germline, CDR1 is DFQATT and CDR2 is SNEGSKA (reference sequence). The chain's CDR3 is CSARDAARVAGLINEQFF. The CDR3 DNA is TGCAGTGCTAGAGATGCTGCACGGGTAGCGGGCCTTATCAATGAGCAGTTCTTC.

The chain combines TRBV12-5 with TRBJ2-2; no definite D call. CDR3 length: 12 residues. The V end was cut by 3 bases, the J end by 6 bases, with 5 bases between. CDR1 and CDR2 from the germline V gene are LGHNT and FRNRAP. CDR3 DNA sequence: TGTGCTAGTGGTTTAATCGCCGGGGAGCTGTTTTTT. It yields the protein CASGLIAGELFF. Full variable domain (outside the CDR3, taken from reference TRBV12-5 and TRBJ2-2): DARVTQTPRHKVTEMGQEVTMRCQPILGHNTVFWYRQTMMQGLELLAYFRNRAPLDDSGMPKDRFSAEMPDATLATLKIQPSEPRDSAVYFCASGLIAGELFFGEGSRLTVL.

This clonotype occurred a few times. The chain combines TRBV27 with TRBJ2-3; 7 bases align to TRBD1. Trimming took 7 bases from V and 6 from J; bases not matched to a gene: 19. The CDR3 length is 17 residues. Per the germline V gene, CDR1 is MNHEY and CDR2 is SMNVEV (reference sequence). CDR3 residues: CASNLPRDRESWDTQYF. The CDR3, as DNA: TGTGCCAGCAACCTCCCCCGCGACAGGGAGTCGTGGGATACGCAGTATTTT.

Only one count was recorded for this clonotype. The chain combines TRBV28 with TRBJ1-5; perhaps TRBD1 as D (6 bases). V gave up 5 bases and J gave up 2 bases, with 13 bases separating them. Germline-derived CDR1 and CDR2 are MDHEN and SYDVKM. This CDR3 contains 15 residues. The CDR3 DNA follows: TGTGCCAGCAGTCTACAGGGCAGCGGCAATCAGCCCCAGCATTTT. As protein: CASSLQGSGNQPQHF.

This clonotype was observed a few times. The rearrangement joins TRBV4-3 to TRBJ2-3; D ambiguous. V was trimmed by 0 bases and J by 6 bases, leaving 7 bases between them. This CDR3 contains 13 residues. Germline CDR1 is LGHNA and CDR2 is YSLEER. The CDR3 sequence is CASSQEPADTQYF. Written as DNA, the CDR3 is TGCGCCAGCAGCCAAGAGCCGGCGGATACGCAGTATTTT.

This clonotype occurred a few times. V gene TRBV7-8 combines with J gene TRBJ1-3; maybe TRBD1 (5 bases). The V and J ends lost 1 base and 4 bases respectively, with 11 bases between them. The germline V gene encodes CDR1 SGHVS and CDR2 FQNEAQ. This CDR3 has 15 amino acids. The CDR3 region has the DNA TGTGCCAGCAGCTTAGAGCGGGGGATCGGAAACACCATATATTTT. Its translation: CASSLERGIGNTIYF.

This clonotype occurred a few times. The chain couples TRBV6-8 to TRBJ1-4, with no clear D. CDR3 size: 20 residues. Deletions cut 0 bases from V and 0 bases from J, with 20 bases between. Germline CDR1 is MNHGY and CDR2 is SAAAGT. The DNA of the CDR3 is TGTGCCAGCAGTTACTCGGGCAAGGCCATTAGTATTGCAACTAATGAAAAACTGTTTTTT. Its protein is CASSYSGKAISIATNEKLFF.

The V and J genes are TRBV20-1 and TRBJ2-5, with 11 bases fitting TRBD2. Germline V CDR1 and CDR2: DFQATT, SNEGSKA (reference sequence). J gave up 4 bases and V 6 bases, and 7 bases lay outside the gene matches. The CDR3 is 14 residues long. CDR3 protein: CSATGLAAPETQYF. The CDR3 DNA is TGCAGTGCCACGGGACTAGCGGCCCCAGAGACCCAGTACTTC.

The rearrangement joins TRBV6-5 to TRBJ2-7, with D unresolved. V shed 5 bases and J shed 9 bases, with 20 bases lying between them. This CDR3 has 14 amino acids. CDR1 is MNHEY and CDR2 is SVGAGI in the germline V gene. Written as DNA, the CDR3 is TGTGCCAGCAGTCGACAAATCTCCCTGTTGGCGCAGTACTTC. Residues: CASSRQISLLAQYF.